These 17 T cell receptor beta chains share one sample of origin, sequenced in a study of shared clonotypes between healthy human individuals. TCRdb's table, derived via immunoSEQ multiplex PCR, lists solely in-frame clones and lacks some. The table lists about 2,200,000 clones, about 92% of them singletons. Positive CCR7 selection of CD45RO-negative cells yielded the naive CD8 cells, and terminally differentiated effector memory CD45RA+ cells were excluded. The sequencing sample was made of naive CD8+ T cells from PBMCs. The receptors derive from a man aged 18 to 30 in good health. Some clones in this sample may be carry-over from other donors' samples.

CDR3 DNA: TGTGCCATCAGTGAGGGAGTACACAGTGATCAGCCCCAGCATTTT. This gives the protein CAISEGVHSDQPQHF. The chain combines TRBV10-3 with TRBJ1-5; D is unclear. The V end lost 2 bases, the J end lost 5 bases, and 13 bases lay between the germline ends. Germline CDR1 is ENHRY and CDR2 is SYGVKD. There are 15 residues in the CDR3.

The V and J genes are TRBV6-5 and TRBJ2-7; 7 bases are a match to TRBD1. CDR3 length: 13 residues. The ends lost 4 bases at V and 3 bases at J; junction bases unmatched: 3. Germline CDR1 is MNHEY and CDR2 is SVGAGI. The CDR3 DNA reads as TGTGCCAGCAGTTGGGGACAGTTCTACGAGCAGTACTTC. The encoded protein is CASSWGQFYEQYF.

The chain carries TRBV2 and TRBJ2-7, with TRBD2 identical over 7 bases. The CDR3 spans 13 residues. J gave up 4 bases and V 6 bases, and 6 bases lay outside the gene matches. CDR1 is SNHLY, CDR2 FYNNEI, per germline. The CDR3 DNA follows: TGTGCCAGCAGGTTGGGGGAGGGGTACGAGCAGTACTTC. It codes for CASRLGEGYEQYF.

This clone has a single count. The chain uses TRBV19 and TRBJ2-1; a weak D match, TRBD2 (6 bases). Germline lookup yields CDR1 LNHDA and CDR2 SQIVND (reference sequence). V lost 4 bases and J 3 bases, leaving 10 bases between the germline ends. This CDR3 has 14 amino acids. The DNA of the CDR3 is TGTGCCAGTAGTACCGACGGGGGCTACAATGAGCAGTTCTTC. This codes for CASSTDGGYNEQFF.

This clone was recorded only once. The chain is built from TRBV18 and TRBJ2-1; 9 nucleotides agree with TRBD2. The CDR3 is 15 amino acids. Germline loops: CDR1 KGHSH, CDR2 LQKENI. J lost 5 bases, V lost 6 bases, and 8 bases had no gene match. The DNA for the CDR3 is TGTGCCAGCTCGAATCGGGCTAGCGGGGACAATGAGCAGTTCTTC. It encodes CASSNRASGDNEQFF.

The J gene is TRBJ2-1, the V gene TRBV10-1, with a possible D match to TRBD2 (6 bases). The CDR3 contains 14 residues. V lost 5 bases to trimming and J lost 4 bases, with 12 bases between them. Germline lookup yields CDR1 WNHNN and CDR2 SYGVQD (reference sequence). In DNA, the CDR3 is TGCGCCAGCAGTTGGGGGGATAGTTACAATGAGCAGTTCTTC. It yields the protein CASSWGDSYNEQFF.

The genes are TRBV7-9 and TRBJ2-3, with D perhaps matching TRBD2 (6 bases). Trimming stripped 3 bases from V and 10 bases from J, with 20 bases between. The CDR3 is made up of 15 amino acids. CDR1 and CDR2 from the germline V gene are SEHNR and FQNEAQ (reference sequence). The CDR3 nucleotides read TGTGCCAGCAGCTTTATTTTGCGGGGCGGCATTGCGCAGTATTTT. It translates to CASSFILRGGIAQYF.

In DNA, the CDR3 is TGTGCCAGCAGGGGAGAGGAATTAGCGGAAACCTACGAGCAGTACTTC. Protein: CASRGEELAETYEQYF. The rearrangement uses TRBV27 and TRBJ2-7; D is perhaps TRBD2 (6 bases). Trimming cost V 6 bases and J 2 bases, with 20 bases left between them. The germline V gene has CDR1 MNHEY and CDR2 SMNVEV (reference sequence). The CDR3 runs 16 residues.

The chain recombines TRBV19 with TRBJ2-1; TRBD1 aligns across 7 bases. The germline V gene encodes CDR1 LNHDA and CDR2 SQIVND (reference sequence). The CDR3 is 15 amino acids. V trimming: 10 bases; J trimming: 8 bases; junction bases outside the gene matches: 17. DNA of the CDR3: TGTGCCACCAGAAGGTGGGACAGACTCGATGATGAGCAGTTCTTC. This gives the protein CATRRWDRLDDEQFF.

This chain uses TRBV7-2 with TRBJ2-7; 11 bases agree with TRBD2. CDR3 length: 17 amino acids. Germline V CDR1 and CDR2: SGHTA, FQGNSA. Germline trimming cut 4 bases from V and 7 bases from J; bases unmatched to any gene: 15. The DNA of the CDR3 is TGTGCCAGCAGCTATACCGTACTAGCGGGAGACTCATTTGAGCAGTACTTC. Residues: CASSYTVLAGDSFEQYF. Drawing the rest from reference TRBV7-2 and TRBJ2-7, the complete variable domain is GAGVSQSPSNKVTEKGKDVELRCDPISGHTALYWYRQSLGQGLEFLIYFQGNSAPDKSGLPSDRFSAERTGGSVSTLTIQRTQQEDSAVYLCASSYTVLAGDSFEQYFGPGTRLTVT.

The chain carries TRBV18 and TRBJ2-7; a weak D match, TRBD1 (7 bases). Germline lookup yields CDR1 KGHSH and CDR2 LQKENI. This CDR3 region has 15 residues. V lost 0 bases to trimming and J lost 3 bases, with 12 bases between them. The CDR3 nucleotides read TGTGCCAGCTCACCACCAACAGGGGACTTCTACGAGCAGTACTTC. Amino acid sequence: CASSPPTGDFYEQYF. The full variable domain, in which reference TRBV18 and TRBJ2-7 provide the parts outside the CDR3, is NAGVMQNPRHLVRRRGQEARLRCSPMKGHSHVYWYRQLPEEGLKFMVYLQKENIIDESGMPKERFSAEFPKEGPSILRIQQVVRGDSAAYFCASSPPTGDFYEQYFGPGTRLTVT.

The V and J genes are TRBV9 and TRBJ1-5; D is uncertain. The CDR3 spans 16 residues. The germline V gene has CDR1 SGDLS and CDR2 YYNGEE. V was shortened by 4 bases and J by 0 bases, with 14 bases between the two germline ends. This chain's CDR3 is CASSSPEVNSNQPQHF. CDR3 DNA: TGTGCCAGCAGCTCCCCCGAGGTAAATAGCAATCAGCCCCAGCATTTT.

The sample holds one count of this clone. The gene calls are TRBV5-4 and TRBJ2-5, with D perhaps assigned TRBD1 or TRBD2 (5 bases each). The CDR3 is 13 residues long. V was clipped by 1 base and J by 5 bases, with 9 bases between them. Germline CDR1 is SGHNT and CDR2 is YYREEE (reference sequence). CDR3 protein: CASSLNEGETQYF. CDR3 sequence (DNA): TGTGCCAGCAGCTTGAACGAGGGGGAGACCCAGTACTTC.

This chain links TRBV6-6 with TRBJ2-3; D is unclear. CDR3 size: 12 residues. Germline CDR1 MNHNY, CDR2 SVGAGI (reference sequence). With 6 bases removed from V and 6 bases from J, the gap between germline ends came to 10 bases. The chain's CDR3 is CASSLTEDTQYF. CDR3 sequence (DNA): TGTGCCAGCAGCCTGACTGAGGATACGCAGTATTTT.

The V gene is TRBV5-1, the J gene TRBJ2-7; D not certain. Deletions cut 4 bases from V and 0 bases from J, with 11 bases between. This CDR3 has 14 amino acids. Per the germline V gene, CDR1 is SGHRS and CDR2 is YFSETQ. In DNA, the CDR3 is TGCGCCAGCAGCCAGAGTTACCGCTCCTACGAGCAGTACTTC. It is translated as CASSQSYRSYEQYF.

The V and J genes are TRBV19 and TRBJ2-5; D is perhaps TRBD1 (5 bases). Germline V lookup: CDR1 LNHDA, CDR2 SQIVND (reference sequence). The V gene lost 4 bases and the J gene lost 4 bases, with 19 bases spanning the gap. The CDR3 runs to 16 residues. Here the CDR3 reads CASSNLMGLVGETQYF. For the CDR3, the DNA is TGTGCCAGTAGTAATCTCATGGGGCTCGTAGGAGAGACCCAGTACTTC.

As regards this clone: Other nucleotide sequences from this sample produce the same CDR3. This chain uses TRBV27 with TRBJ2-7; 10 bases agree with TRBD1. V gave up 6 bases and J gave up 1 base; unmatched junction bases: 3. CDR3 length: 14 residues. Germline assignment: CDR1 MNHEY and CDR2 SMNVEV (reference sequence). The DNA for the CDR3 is TGTGCCAGCAGGTGGACAGGGGGTTCCTACGAGCAGTACTTC. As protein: CASRWTGGSYEQYF.